The rows below give T cell receptor beta chains drawn from one sample of a study of shared clonotypes between healthy human individuals. TCRdb's copy holds only in-frame clones and misses some; the assay was immunoSEQ multiplex PCR. The data show approximately 2,000,000 clones, approximately 90% seen once. Sequenced: naive CD4+ T cells from PBMCs. The receptor set was obtained from a man aged 18 to 29 in good health. Some clones in this sample may be carry-over from other donors' samples. CDR3s include the opening cysteine and the closing phenylalanine or tryptophan. A D gene is named only where the DNA matches it firmly. Clone sizes are given selectively: once, few, many, or a class where the clone is expanded.

size: few
J: TRBJ1-5
D: .
V: TRBV7-9
CDR3: CASSFGDQPQHF
DNA: TGTGCCAGCAGCTTCGGGGATCAGCCCCAGCATTTT

size: .
J: TRBJ2-7
D: TRBD1
V: TRBV25-1
CDR3: CASSPTGALRRYEQYF
DNA: TGTGCCAGCAGTCCAACAGGGGCCCTTAGGAGATACGAGCAGTACTTC

size: .
J: TRBJ1-6
D: TRBD1
V: TRBV9
CDR3: CASSVFSGTGLSPLHF
DNA: TGTGCCAGCAGCGTCTTTTCCGGGACAGGCCTTTCACCCCTCCACTTT

size: few
J: TRBJ1-1
D: .
V: TRBV18
CDR3: CASSQTLNTEAFF
DNA: TGTGCCAGCTCCCAAACTTTGAACACTGAAGCTTTCTTT

size: .
J: TRBJ2-5
D: TRBD2
V: TRBV28
CDR3: CASSGTSVLETQYF
DNA: TGTGCCAGCAGTGGGACTAGCGTCCTAGAGACCCAGTACTTC

size: .
J: TRBJ2-1
D: .
V: TRBV6-5
CDR3: CASSHPRGRNEQFF
DNA: TGTGCCAGCAGTCATCCCAGGGGCCGGAATGAGCAGTTCTTC

size: .
J: TRBJ2-3
D: .
V: TRBV7-9
CDR3: CATGPLHTDTQYF
DNA: TGTGCCACCGGGCCACTACACACAGATACGCAGTATTTT

size: .
J: TRBJ2-7
D: TRBD2
V: TRBV6-5
CDR3: CASSSPSGGGEQYF
DNA: TGTGCCAGCAGTTCCCCTAGCGGCGGCGGCGAGCAGTACTTC

size: .
J: TRBJ2-1
D: .
V: TRBV7-2
CDR3: CASSLLGGEQFF
DNA: TGTGCCAGCAGCTTACTAGGGGGTGAGCAGTTCTTC

size: .
J: TRBJ1-3
D: TRBD1
V: TRBV4-3
CDR3: CASSRGPGQRSGNTIYF
DNA: TGCGCCAGCAGCCGCGGACCGGGACAGCGCTCTGGAAACACCATATATTTT

size: once
J: TRBJ1-3
D: .
V: TRBV11-2
CDR3: CASSLAGRSTIYF
DNA: TGTGCCAGCAGCTTGGCCGGTAGAAGCACCATATATTTT

size: .
J: TRBJ2-4
D: TRBD2
V: TRBV28
CDR3: CASSLFQRERGIQYF
DNA: TGTGCCAGCAGTTTGTTTCAGCGGGAGAGGGGCATTCAGTACTTC

size: .
J: TRBJ1-5
D: .
V: TRBV27
CDR3: CASSLWGNQPQHF
DNA: TGTGCCAGCAGTTTATGGGGCAATCAGCCCCAGCATTTT

size: once
J: TRBJ1-4
D: .
V: TRBV14
CDR3: CASSQGGAGIDEKLFF
DNA: TGTGCCAGCAGCCAAGGCGGGGCAGGGATCGATGAAAAACTGTTTTTT

size: .
J: TRBJ2-1
D: TRBD2
V: TRBV29-1
CDR3: CSVVAGGVDNEQFF
DNA: TGCAGCGTTGTAGCGGGAGGGGTAGATAATGAGCAGTTCTTC

size: .
J: TRBJ1-4
D: .
V: TRBV10-3
CDR3: CAISEGAAEKLFF
DNA: TGTGCCATCAGTGAGGGGGCAGCTGAAAAACTGTTTTTT

size: .
J: TRBJ2-1
D: TRBD2
V: TRBV5-1
CDR3: CASSLGAGGPNEQFF
DNA: TGCGCCAGCAGCTTGGGGGCGGGAGGGCCGAATGAGCAGTTCTTC

size: .
J: TRBJ2-1
D: TRBD2
V: TRBV10-3
CDR3: CAISDWEREEGEQFF
DNA: TGTGCCATCAGTGATTGGGAGCGGGAGGAGGGTGAGCAGTTCTTC

size: .
J: TRBJ2-1
D: .
V: TRBV5-1
CDR3: CASSPSTAYNEQFF
DNA: TGCGCCAGCAGCCCCTCCACAGCGTACAATGAGCAGTTCTTC

size: .
J: TRBJ1-2
D: .
V: TRBV5-5
CDR3: CASSLAGQAGYTF
DNA: TGTGCCAGCAGCTTGGCCGGCCAGGCCGGCTACACCTTC

size: .
J: TRBJ1-1
D: .
V: TRBV10-3
CDR3: CAISDEHGDTAVTEAFF
DNA: TGTGCCATCAGTGATGAGCATGGGGACACAGCCGTCACTGAAGCTTTCTTT

size: .
J: TRBJ1-5
D: .
V: TRBV9
CDR3: CASSPPGDSNQPQHF
DNA: TGTGCCAGCAGCCCCCCCGGGGACAGCAATCAGCCCCAGCATTTT

size: .
J: TRBJ2-7
D: TRBD1
V: TRBV11-3
CDR3: CASSTWTGGTYEQYF
DNA: TGTGCCAGCAGCACCTGGACAGGGGGAACCTACGAGCAGTACTTC

size: .
J: TRBJ2-2
D: .
V: TRBV9
CDR3: CASSVRPNIAGELFF
DNA: TGTGCCAGCAGCGTACGGCCAAATATCGCCGGGGAGCTGTTTTTT

size: .
J: TRBJ1-2
D: TRBD1
V: TRBV19
CDR3: CATGGDRGPVGGYTF
DNA: TGTGCCACCGGAGGGGACAGGGGGCCAGTCGGTGGCTACACCTTC

size: .
J: TRBJ2-1
D: .
V: TRBV29-1
CDR3: CGLVIGEAVSYNEQFF
DNA: TGCGGTTTAGTTATAGGGGAGGCCGTCTCCTACAATGAGCAGTTCTTC